Below are 13 T cell receptor beta chains sequenced from a single sample in a study of PD-L1 blockade in urothelial cancer. Clones were read by immunoSEQ multiplex PCR, and TCRdb kept only the in-frame ones, dropping some. The data hold approximately 46,000 clones, with more than 65% observed a single time. Source: PBMCs, taken around atezolizumab (anti-PD-L1) treatment. These receptor sequences come from a man between 65 and 85 years old with urothelial cancer.

As regards this clone: The same CDR3 can be traced to other DNA sequences in this sample. V and J are TRBV27 and TRBJ1-1; possible D gene TRBD1, 5 bases. The CDR3 extends over 14 amino acids. V was pared by 2 bases and J by 3 bases, with 10 bases between. From germline, CDR1 is MNHEY and CDR2 SMNVEV (reference sequence). CDR3 residues: CASSLAGRDTEAFF. CDR3 DNA sequence: TGTGCCAGCAGTTTAGCAGGGAGGGACACTGAAGCTTTCTTT.

V is TRBV2 and J is TRBJ2-2, with D possibly TRBD2 on 5 matching bases. Germline CDR1 is SNHLY and CDR2 is FYNNEI. The CDR3 extends over 14 amino acids. V lost 10 bases, J lost 1 base, and 13 bases lay in between. CDR3 residues: CATALDWNTGELFF. The CDR3 DNA reads TGTGCCACCGCCTTGGACTGGAACACCGGGGAGCTGTTTTTT. Using reference TRBV2 and TRBJ2-2 for the parts outside the CDR3, the full variable domain is EPEVTQTPSHQVTQMGQEVILRCVPISNHLYFYWYRQILGQKVEFLVSFYNNEISEKSEIFDDQFSVERPDGSNFTLKIRSTKLEDSAMYFCATALDWNTGELFFGEGSRLTVL.

The sample holds a few counts of this clone. The chain is built from TRBV5-1 and TRBJ2-1; 9 positions match TRBD2. The junction had 8 bases not matched to a gene; V was cut back by 7 bases and J by 6 bases. This CDR3 comprises 14 residues. Germline CDR1 is SGHRS and CDR2 is YFSETQ. This CDR3 is CASWGGRGVNEQFF. In DNA, the CDR3 is TGCGCCAGCTGGGGCGGGAGGGGCGTCAATGAGCAGTTCTTC.

CDR3 sequence (DNA): TGTGCCACCAGCAGAGATTACAGGGGTGAGCAGTACTTC. Amino acid sequence: CATSRDYRGEQYF. The chain employs TRBV15 and TRBJ2-7, with TRBD1 identical over 7 bases. V gave up 0 bases and J gave up 7 bases; unmatched junction bases: 3. There are 13 residues in the CDR3. The germline CDR1 and CDR2 sequences are LNHNV and YYDKDF (reference sequence).

The J gene is TRBJ1-1, the V gene TRBV11-2; D not resolved. V lost 2 bases to trimming and J lost 0 bases, with 7 bases between them. The CDR3 sequence is 14 residues long. Germline lookup yields CDR1 SGHAT and CDR2 FQNNGV. The CDR3 reads CASSLLVVNTEAFF. CDR3 in DNA: TGTGCCAGCAGCTTACTCGTTGTGAACACTGAAGCTTTCTTT.

The rearrangement links TRBV25-1 to TRBJ1-1, with D possibly TRBD1 on 5 matching bases. The CDR3 covers 13 residues. The germline CDR1 and CDR2 sequences are MGHDK and SYGVNS. The germline V and J ends were trimmed by 5 bases and 5 bases, with 12 bases remaining between them. CDR3 nucleotides: TGTGCCAGCAGTAATACAGGACGGACTGAAGCTTTCTTT. Encoded protein: CASSNTGRTEAFF.

This clone was counted between two and nine times. The J gene is TRBJ2-7, the V gene TRBV7-7, with 10 bases identical to TRBD1. CDR3 size: 17 residues. Germline trimming cut 0 bases from V and 5 bases from J; bases unmatched to any gene: 10. Looked up from germline, CDR1 is SSHAT and CDR2 is FNYEAQ (reference sequence). CDR3 protein: CASSLAPGQGIGDEQYF. In DNA form, the CDR3 reads TGTGCCAGCAGCTTAGCCCCGGGACAGGGGATTGGAGACGAGCAGTACTTC.

The V gene is TRBV30, the J gene TRBJ2-1; TRBD2 matches 10 bases. The J segment lost 3 bases and the V segment lost 5 bases, leaving 13 bases of the junction unmatched. The CDR3 is 17 amino acids. Germline V gene lookup returns CDR1 GTSNPN and CDR2 SVGIG (reference sequence). This CDR3 is CAWGDRSGRAVYNEQFF. CDR3 in DNA: TGTGCCTGGGGTGATAGAAGCGGGAGGGCCGTCTACAATGAGCAGTTCTTC.

The rearrangement links TRBV30 to TRBJ2-3; D remains ambiguous. Trimming took 3 bases from V and 4 from J, leaving 2 bases between them. CDR1 and CDR2 from the germline V gene are GTSNPN and SVGIG (reference sequence). CDR3 length: 10 amino acids. The DNA for the CDR3 is TGTGCCTGGAGCGCAGATACGCAGTATTTT. It yields the protein CAWSADTQYF.

The chain joins TRBV2 to TRBJ1-1; weak D call: TRBD1 (5 bases). Trimming stripped 4 bases from V and 0 bases from J, with 6 bases between. Per germline, CDR1 SNHLY and CDR2 FYNNEI. This CDR3 comprises 13 residues. The CDR3 coding sequence is TGTGCCAGCAGTGGACAGATGAACACTGAAGCTTTCTTT. Protein product: CASSGQMNTEAFF. Filled out from reference TRBV2 and TRBJ1-1, the complete variable domain reads EPEVTQTPSHQVTQMGQEVILRCVPISNHLYFYWYRQILGQKVEFLVSFYNNEISEKSEIFDDQFSVERPDGSNFTLKIRSTKLEDSAMYFCASSGQMNTEAFFGQGTRLTVV.

CDR3 loop: CASSSPLAGADNEQFF. DNA for the CDR3: TGTGCCAGCAGCTCTCCACTAGCGGGGGCTGACAATGAGCAGTTCTTC. The V call is TRBV9, the J call TRBJ2-1; 11 bases align to TRBD2. V shed 4 bases and J 5 bases; nucleotides not matched to a gene: 8. The CDR3 is made up of 16 amino acids. From germline, CDR1 is SGDLS and CDR2 YYNGEE.

This chain connects TRBV28 to TRBJ2-7, with D possibly TRBD2 on 6 matching bases. The CDR3 sequence is 17 residues long. CDR1 is MDHEN and CDR2 is SYDVKM in the germline V gene. With 7 bases removed from V and 2 bases from J, the gap between germline ends came to 24 bases. The CDR3 is CASNGGSSQSSPYEQYF. The CDR3 bases are TGTGCCAGCAATGGGGGGAGTTCCCAATCCTCCCCCTACGAGCAGTACTTC.

The rearrangement joins TRBV4-3 to TRBJ2-2; 14 nucleotides match TRBD2. Unmatched junction bases numbered 9, after V lost 2 bases and J lost 4 bases. Looked up from germline, CDR1 is LGHNA and CDR2 is YSLEER. The CDR3 extends over 19 amino acids. DNA for the CDR3: TGCGCCAGCAGCCAACAGACTAGCGGGAGGGCCTTTAGCACCGGGGAGCTGTTTTTT. This gives the protein CASSQQTSGRAFSTGELFF.